A selection of T cell receptor beta chains follows, all from one sample in a study of T cell responses to AZD1222 COVID-19 vaccine. Sequencing used immunoSEQ multiplex PCR; TCRdb keeps in-frame clones, though not all of them. This sample yields about 150,000 clones, of which about nine tenths are seen a single time; around 1.3% belongs to the top ten. The sequences come from peripheral blood, collected on day 0 of AZD1222 vaccination. The receptors here all came from an adult in good health. CDR3s include the opening cysteine and the closing phenylalanine or tryptophan. A D gene is named only where the DNA matches it firmly. Clone size is not always given. Where it is, it says once, few, many or a class for expanded clones.

clone_size j_call d_call v_call cdr3_length cdr3_aa cdr3_nt
. TRBJ1-2 . TRBV7-9 14 CASSNTDILYGYTF TGTGCCAGCAGCAATACAGATATTCTCTATGGCTACACCTTC
. TRBJ2-7 TRBD1 TRBV7-2 15 CASSLVGRGLNEQYF TGTGCCAGCAGCTTAGTTGGCAGGGGGCTAAACGAGCAGTACTTC
. TRBJ1-1 TRBD1 TRBV15 15 CATSSPWDRSSEAFF TGTGCCACCAGCAGTCCGTGGGACAGAAGTTCTGAAGCTTTCTTT
. TRBJ2-1 TRBD2 TRBV4-3 13 CASSQGTAGDEFF TGCGCCAGCAGCCAAGGAACAGCGGGAGATGAGTTCTTC
. TRBJ2-5 . TRBV10-3 13 CAISDRGEETQYF TGTGCCATCAGTGATCGGGGAGAAGAGACCCAGTACTTC
. TRBJ2-1 TRBD1 TRBV11-2 16 CASSNPGGGTYNEQFF TGTGCCAGCAGCAACCCAGGGGGCGGAACCTACAATGAGCAGTTCTTC
. TRBJ1-2 . TRBV4-1 15 CASSQDQGILGGYTF TGCGCCAGCAGCCAAGATCAAGGGATCTTGGGGGGCTACACCTTC
. TRBJ2-3 . TRBV20-1 11 CSALGADTQYF TGCAGTGCCCTGGGGGCAGATACGCAGTATTTT
. TRBJ1-3 . TRBV28 15 CASSLGGQGGNTIYF TGTGCCAGCAGTTTGGGGGGGCAGGGTGGAAACACCATATATTTT
. TRBJ1-1 . TRBV19 13 CASNEIRSTEAFF TGTGCCAGTAACGAAATCCGGAGCACTGAAGCTTTCTTT
. TRBJ1-1 . TRBV15 14 CATSSVRGNTEAFF TGTGCCACCAGCAGTGTTAGGGGGAACACTGAAGCTTTCTTT
. TRBJ1-1 TRBD1 TRBV30 12 CAWSPRTGKAFF TGTGCCTGGAGTCCAAGGACAGGGAAAGCTTTCTTT
. TRBJ1-1 TRBD1 TRBV25-1 17 CASSELTRTGVDTEAFF TGTGCCAGCAGTGAACTGACGCGGACAGGGGTTGACACTGAAGCTTTCTTT
. TRBJ1-2 . TRBV5-6 14 CASSSGQTGQGYTF TGTGCCAGCAGCTCTGGACAGACGGGGCAAGGCTACACCTTC
. TRBJ2-3 TRBD2 TRBV18 15 CASSPSGGGTDTQYF TGTGCCAGCTCACCTAGCGGGGGCGGCACAGATACGCAGTATTTT
. TRBJ1-3 . TRBV7-9 15 CASSSYKGPGNTIYF TGTGCCAGCAGCTCCTACAAGGGGCCCGGAAACACCATATATTTT
. TRBJ2-7 TRBD1 TRBV27 14 CASISVQGAGEQYF TGTGCCAGCATATCTGTCCAGGGGGCTGGCGAGCAGTACTTC
. TRBJ1-4 . TRBV5-1 14 CASSFGATNEKLFF TGCGCCAGCAGCTTCGGGGCAACTAATGAAAAACTGTTTTTT
. TRBJ2-7 TRBD2 TRBV9 15 CASSASGSFSYEQYF TGTGCCAGCAGCGCTAGCGGGAGTTTCTCCTACGAGCAGTACTTC
once TRBJ2-7 TRBD2 TRBV27 13 CASSSGGAYEQYF TGTGCCAGCAGTTCCGGGGGGGCCTACGAGCAGTACTTC
. TRBJ1-2 . TRBV5-1 14 CASSRDTNQYGYTF TGCGCCAGCAGCCGGGACACGAACCAGTATGGCTACACCTTC
. TRBJ2-3 . TRBV4-3 14 CASSPLRGADTQYF TGCGCCAGCAGCCCCTTGCGTGGAGCAGATACGCAGTATTTT
. TRBJ1-1 . TRBV21-1 16 CASRNPGTGPNTEAFF TGTGCCAGCAGAAACCCCGGGACAGGGCCGAACACTGAAGCTTTCTTT
. TRBJ1-4 . TRBV12-3/TRBV12-4 13 CASNLSGEEKLFF TGTGCCAGTAACCTCTCGGGAGAGGAAAAACTGTTTTTT
. TRBJ1-4 . TRBV4-3 16 CASSQVIGQGNEKLFF TGCGCCAGCAGCCAAGTTATAGGCCAGGGGAATGAAAAACTGTTTTTT
. TRBJ1-6 . TRBV6-5 13 CASRQTYNSPLHF TGTGCCAGCAGACAGACCTATAATTCACCCCTCCACTTT
. TRBJ1-1 . TRBV12-3/TRBV12-4 13 CASSLVRNTEAFF TGTGCCAGCAGTTTAGTGCGGAACACTGAAGCTTTCTTT
. TRBJ1-2 TRBD1 TRBV5-6 13 CASQGAPNYGYTF TGTGCCAGCCAGGGGGCCCCTAACTATGGCTACACCTTC
once TRBJ1-2 . TRBV27 13 CASSSEGFYGYTF TGTGCCAGCAGTTCGGAGGGTTTCTATGGCTACACCTTC
. TRBJ2-1 . TRBV7-9 8 CASSLQFF TGTGCCAGCAGCTTGCAGTTCTTC
. TRBJ2-7 . TRBV2 15 CASSEGGQTSYEQYF TGTGCCAGCAGTGAAGGGGGGCAAACCTCCTACGAGCAGTACTTC
. TRBJ2-7 TRBD1 TRBV10-3 19 CAISESSTSVGQLTYEQYF TGTGCCATCAGTGAGTCGAGTACTTCAGTGGGACAGTTGACCTACGAGCAGTACTTC
. TRBJ1-2 TRBD1 TRBV13 15 CASSSPRDRRSGYTF TGTGCCAGCAGCTCCCCCCGGGACAGGAGGTCGGGCTACACCTTC
. TRBJ1-6 TRBD1 TRBV19 17 CASSTSQGSSYNSPLHF TGTGCCAGTAGTACGTCACAGGGGAGCTCCTATAATTCACCCCTCCACTTT
. TRBJ1-1 . TRBV3-1/TRBV3-2 14 CASSQGPYRAEAFF TGTGCCAGCAGCCAAGGCCCTTACAGGGCTGAAGCTTTCTTT
. TRBJ2-1 . TRBV4-1 13 CASSYQGGHEQFF TGCGCCAGCAGCTATCAGGGAGGCCATGAGCAGTTCTTC
. TRBJ1-5 . TRBV18 14 CTSSLQGGDQPQHF TGTACCAGCTCACTTCAGGGTGGGGATCAGCCCCAGCATTTT
. TRBJ1-6 TRBD1 TRBV4-1 18 CASSQDLPQGAINSPLHF TGCGCCAGCAGCCAAGATCTCCCACAGGGGGCGATTAATTCACCCCTCCACTTT
. TRBJ2-7 . TRBV28 13 CASRENRVYEQYF TGTGCCAGCAGGGAAAACAGGGTTTACGAGCAGTACTTC
. TRBJ1-1 . TRBV4-2 17 CASSRPGLEGGNTEAFF TGTGCCAGCAGCCGTCCCGGATTGGAGGGCGGAAACACTGAAGCTTTCTTT
. TRBJ1-5 . TRBV19 13 CASSIQSGAPQHF TGTGCCAGTAGTATACAGTCGGGGGCGCCCCAGCATTTT
. TRBJ2-1 . TRBV27 16 CASSSPLTGAYNEQFF TGTGCCAGCAGTTCGCCCTTGACGGGAGCCTACAATGAGCAGTTCTTC
. TRBJ2-5 . TRBV18 14 CASSPLGGGETQYF TGTGCCAGCTCACCATTAGGAGGCGGAGAGACCCAGTACTTC
. TRBJ2-2 . TRBV6-5 14 CASTYQHDTGELFF TGTGCCAGCACCTACCAACACGACACCGGGGAGCTGTTTTTT
. TRBJ1-6 . TRBV6-1 15 CASSEGRPMDSPLHF TGTGCCAGCAGTGAAGGTAGGCCGATGGATTCACCCCTCCACTTT
. TRBJ1-5 TRBD1 TRBV7-2 14 CASSLVGGREPQHF TGTGCCAGCAGCTTAGTAGGGGGCAGAGAGCCCCAGCATTTT
. TRBJ2-7 . TRBV9 15 CASSPTSTTPYEQYF TGTGCCAGCAGCCCAACTTCTACTACGCCCTACGAGCAGTACTTC
. TRBJ2-5 TRBD2 TRBV7-2 15 CASSFGGLAEETQYF TGTGCCAGCAGCTTCGGCGGGCTAGCGGAAGAGACCCAGTACTTC
. TRBJ1-1 . TRBV6-5 14 CASSYSRGATEAFF TGTGCCAGCAGTTACTCCCGGGGGGCCACTGAAGCTTTCTTT
. TRBJ1-2 . TRBV29-1 12 CSTSGGDYGYTF TGCAGCACTTCTGGGGGTGACTATGGCTACACCTTC
. TRBJ2-5 TRBD2 TRBV5-1 16 CASSQAGVFGRETQYF TGCGCCAGCAGCCAAGCGGGAGTGTTTGGAAGAGAGACCCAGTACTTC
. TRBJ1-5 . TRBV2 13 CASSGENNQPQHF TGTGCCAGCTCGGGCGAGAACAATCAGCCCCAGCATTTT
. TRBJ1-2 . TRBV4-1 13 CASSQDPGGSYTF TGCGCCAGCAGCCAAGACCCTGGTGGGAGCTACACCTTC